Listed below are T cell receptor beta chains from one sample, sequenced in a study of blood T cell repertoires in COVID-19. Method: immunoSEQ multiplex PCR; TCRdb's copy keeps in-frame clones and lacks some. The sample lists 240,000 or so clones, around 85% seen once, with about 2.9% in the top ten. Sequencing was done on a sample of peripheral blood. The receptors derive from a woman aged 25 to 45 who had recovered from COVID-19. CDR3s include the opening cysteine and the closing phenylalanine or tryptophan. A D gene is named only where the DNA matches it firmly. Clone size is stated in some rows and not others, as once, few, many or a class when expanded.

CASSLGQGDRFELFF | TGTGCCAGCAGCTTAGGGCAAGGGGACAGGTTCGAACTGTTTTTT | TRBV11-3 | TRBD1 | TRBJ1-4 | NA
CASSLPRDRLDYGYTF | TGTGCCAGCAGCCTTCCACGGGACAGGCTAGACTATGGCTACACCTTC | TRBV11-2 | TRBD1 | TRBJ1-2 | once
CASSSRPNNEQFF | TGTGCCAGCAGTTCTAGGCCGAACAATGAGCAGTTCTTC | TRBV27 | NA | TRBJ2-1 | NA
CASSSGGSGNTIYF | TGTGCCAGCAGTTCAGGGGGAAGTGGAAACACCATATATTTT | TRBV6-6 | TRBD1 | TRBJ1-3 | NA
CASSVGGALGGDTQYF | TGTGCCAGCAGTGTAGGAGGGGCGCTAGGTGGGGATACGCAGTATTTT | TRBV2 | NA | TRBJ2-3 | NA
CASSYSSVQPQHF | TGTGCCAGCAGTTACTCGAGTGTGCAGCCCCAGCATTTT | TRBV6-5 | NA | TRBJ1-5 | NA
CASSLDRGETQYF | TGTGCCAGCAGTTTGGACAGGGGGGAGACCCAGTACTTC | TRBV27 | TRBD1 | TRBJ2-5 | NA
CATSLSRGTGVDEQYF | TGTGCCACCAGCTTGTCTCGCGGGACAGGGGTAGACGAGCAGTACTTC | TRBV15 | TRBD1 | TRBJ2-7 | NA
CASSVRTSGGIGADTQYF | TGTGCCAGCAGCGTCAGGACTAGCGGGGGGATAGGTGCAGATACGCAGTATTTT | TRBV7-2 | TRBD2 | TRBJ2-3 | NA
CASSLGQGVITNEKLFF | TGTGCCAGCAGCTTGGGTCAGGGGGTAATAACTAATGAAAAACTGTTTTTT | TRBV5-4 | TRBD1 | TRBJ1-4 | NA
CASSLGANEQYF | TGTGCCAGCAGCTTAGGAGCTAACGAGCAGTACTTC | TRBV11-2 | NA | TRBJ2-7 | NA
CASSSPGLAMDTQYF | TGTGCCAGCAGTTCCCCGGGACTAGCTATGGATACGCAGTATTTT | TRBV27 | TRBD2 | TRBJ2-3 | NA
CASSLASGDTYTGELFF | TGCGCCAGCAGCTTGGCTAGCGGAGACACTTACACCGGGGAGCTGTTTTTT | TRBV5-1 | TRBD2 | TRBJ2-2 | NA
CATSASGREANTEAFF | TGTGCCACTTCCGCCTCCGGCAGGGAGGCGAACACTGAAGCTTTCTTT | TRBV2 | NA | TRBJ1-1 | NA
CASSESPGTSEQYF | TGCGCCAGCAGTGAGAGTCCGGGAACCTCCGAGCAGTACTTC | TRBV10-1 | NA | TRBJ2-7 | NA
CASSMVGRGNGANVLTF | TGTGCCAGTAGTATGGTGGGCAGGGGGAATGGGGCCAACGTCCTGACTTTC | TRBV19 | TRBD1 | TRBJ2-6 | NA
CASSFGLAGHQYNEQFF | TGCGCCAGCAGCTTTGGACTAGCGGGGCACCAATACAATGAGCAGTTCTTC | TRBV5-1 | TRBD2 | TRBJ2-1 | once
CASSPTGQANTGGYTF | TGTGCCAGCAGCCCGACAGGGCAGGCGAATACCGGTGGCTACACCTTC | TRBV3-1/TRBV3-2 | TRBD1 | TRBJ1-2 | NA
CSVEGLPTQYF | TGCAGCGTTGAAGGGCTTCCGACCCAGTACTTC | TRBV29-1 | NA | TRBJ2-5 | NA
CAWSPGTSGGPSTDTQYF | TGTGCCTGGAGTCCCGGGACTAGCGGGGGGCCTAGCACAGATACGCAGTATTTT | TRBV30 | TRBD2 | TRBJ2-3 | NA
CASSTRAGSTDTQYF | TGTGCCAGCAGCACGAGGGCAGGTAGCACAGATACGCAGTATTTT | TRBV11-3 | NA | TRBJ2-3 | NA
CSVGLAHYSGANVLTF | TGCAGCGTTGGGCTAGCGCATTACTCTGGGGCCAACGTCCTGACTTTC | TRBV29-1 | NA | TRBJ2-6 | NA
CASNPHRGGTEAFF | TGTGCCAGTAATCCCCACAGGGGGGGCACTGAAGCTTTCTTT | TRBV19 | TRBD1 | TRBJ1-1 | NA
CASSVGVGGASETQYF | TGTGCCAGCAGCGTAGGTGTCGGGGGGGCCTCAGAGACCCAGTACTTC | TRBV9 | TRBD2 | TRBJ2-5 | NA
CASSLVASGGSSYNEQFF | TGTGCCAGCAGCTTAGTGGCAAGCGGGGGGAGCTCCTACAATGAGCAGTTCTTC | TRBV7-6 | TRBD2 | TRBJ2-1 | NA
CASSLVGGGAAKNIQYF | TGTGCCAGCAGCTTAGTGGGCGGGGGGGCAGCCAAAAACATTCAGTACTTC | TRBV7-2 | TRBD2 | TRBJ2-4 | NA
CASRTSGGTGELFF | TGCGCCAGCCGGACTAGCGGGGGAACCGGGGAGCTGTTTTTT | TRBV10-2 | TRBD2 | TRBJ2-2 | NA
CASSQELRGYNEQFF | TGCGCCAGCAGCCAAGAATTAAGGGGATACAATGAGCAGTTCTTC | TRBV4-3 | NA | TRBJ2-1 | NA